The 24 T cell receptor beta chains reported below all come from one sample, sequenced in a study of T-cell memory formation after mild COVID-19. MiXCR was run by TCRdb on the 5' RACE reads, yielding one entry per CDR3 protein. The table records fewer than 500,000 distinct CDR3 sequences, 20% to 30% of them present only once. The sequencing input was PBMCs or a T cell subset sorted from them (not recorded which). Receptors originate from an adult woman who had mild COVID-19 (a few samples of this study predate the infection). Cell type and time point are not known.

In its sample, this clonotype was seen a few times. The rearrangement uses TRBV12-3 or TRBV12-4 and TRBJ2-7; D uncertain. V dropped 3 bases and J dropped 7 bases, with 13 bases sitting between them. The CDR3 sequence is 13 residues long. CDR3 DNA sequence: TGTGCCAGCAGTTTGAGTGGGCTTCGGGAGCAGTACTTC. This sequence encodes CASSLSGLREQYF.

The CDR3 region has the DNA TGTGCCAGCAGTTTAGGAGGGGTGAGGGAGCTGTTTTTT. Amino acid sequence: CASSLGGVRELFF. This chain links TRBV12-3 or TRBV12-4 with TRBJ2-2; D may be TRBD1 or TRBD2 (5 bases each). CDR3 size: 13 residues. Trimming took 1 base from V and 9 from J, leaving 9 bases between them.

CDR3 DNA: TGCGCCAGCAGCTTGGGTTGGGGAGCGGACACTGAAGCTTTCTTT. Translation: CASSLGWGADTEAFF. The chain uses TRBV5-1 and TRBJ1-1; D is unresolved. V lost 0 bases, J lost 3 bases, and 12 bases lay in between. The CDR3 is made up of 15 amino acids. Germline V gene lookup returns CDR1 SGHRS and CDR2 YFSETQ.

V and J are TRBV4-1 and TRBJ2-2; D possibly corresponds to TRBD1 (6 bases). Trimming pared 1 base from V and 7 bases from J, leaving 13 bases between. In germline, CDR1 is MGHRA, CDR2 YSYEKL. This CDR3 has 15 residues. CDR3 sequence: CASSQVAGVDGELFF. The CDR3 coding sequence is TGCGCCAGCAGCCAAGTCGCAGGGGTCGACGGGGAGCTGTTTTTT.

This clonotype was found a few times. The chain recombines TRBV29-1 with TRBJ2-5; maybe TRBD2 (5 bases). The V gene's germline CDR1 is SQVTM and CDR2 ANQGSEA. The germline V and J ends were trimmed by 7 bases and 2 bases, with 14 bases remaining between them. The CDR3 sequence is 13 residues long. The CDR3 is CSAALRAQETQYF. The CDR3 DNA is TGCAGCGCGGCGCTGCGGGCTCAAGAGACCCAGTACTTC.

There are a few counts of this clonotype. The V and J genes are TRBV15 and TRBJ2-4; tentatively, D is TRBD1 (6 bases). Germline V CDR1 and CDR2: LNHNV, YYDKDF (reference sequence). V dropped 5 bases and J dropped 7 bases, with 21 bases sitting between them. The CDR3 is 16 amino acids. CDR3: CATSQWGPLAGNIQYF. CDR3 in DNA: TGTGCCACCAGCCAGTGGGGGCCCCTAGCCGGGAACATTCAGTACTTC.

The gene calls are TRBV5-1 and TRBJ2-1, with 8 positions matching TRBD2. J was trimmed by 0 bases and V by 2 bases; bases with no gene match: 7. CDR1 and CDR2 (germline): SGHRS, YFSETQ. This CDR3 spans 17 amino acids. The CDR3 bases are TGCGCCAGCAGCTTTAGTAGCGGGACCAGCTCCTACAATGAGCAGTTCTTC. Translated, it gives CASSFSSGTSSYNEQFF.

V and J are TRBV7-6 and TRBJ2-7, with a possible D match to TRBD1 (6 bases). Trimming cost V 5 bases and J 2 bases, with 22 bases left between them. CDR1 and CDR2 (germline): SGHVS, FNYEAQ. The CDR3 has 17 amino acids. The CDR3 protein is CASSPGADRRPTYEQYF. CDR3 in DNA: TGTGCCAGCAGCCCCGGGGCAGACAGGAGACCCACCTACGAGCAGTACTTC.

This clonotype has more than one count but fewer than ten. The chain recombines TRBV2 with TRBJ2-3; 14 bases fit TRBD2. Trimming at V came to 10 bases and at J to 5 bases, leaving 11 bases not matched to a gene. The CDR3 contains 16 residues. Germline V CDR1 and CDR2: SNHLY, FYNNEI. The CDR3 coding sequence is TGTGCCAACCAACGGACTAGCGGGGGGACGATAGATACGCAGTATTTT. Translating gives CANQRTSGGTIDTQYF.

This clonotype was seen many times. The rearrangement links TRBV5-1 to TRBJ2-3; possible D gene TRBD2, 6 bases. V shed 0 bases and J shed 3 bases, with 14 bases lying between them. Germline V gene data show CDR1 as SGHRS and CDR2 as YFSETQ. The CDR3 has 16 amino acids. As DNA, the CDR3 is TGCGCCAGCAGCTTGGGGACCCGGGGGAGTACAGATACGCAGTATTTT. Translation: CASSLGTRGSTDTQYF.

This clonotype appeared once. The chain employs TRBV5-6 and TRBJ1-6, with TRBD1 as a possible D gene (6 bases). This CDR3 spans 16 amino acids. Trimming stripped 7 bases from V and 9 bases from J, with 23 bases between. Germline CDR1 and CDR2: SGHDT and YYEEEE. CDR3 region: CASQLAPWGAISPLHF. The CDR3 region has the DNA TGTGCCAGCCAGCTTGCCCCTTGGGGGGCGATTTCACCCCTCCACTTT.

There are many counts of this clonotype. The chain links TRBV12-3 or TRBV12-4 to TRBJ2-1; 8 bases align to TRBD1. The V segment lost 5 bases and the J segment 9 bases; nucleotides outside the gene matches: 6. The CDR3 consists of 13 residues. The CDR3 nucleotides read TGTGCCAGCAGTCTGACAGGGGTGGGTGAGCAGTTCTTC. It codes for CASSLTGVGEQFF.

This clonotype was recorded only once. The chain uses TRBV10-3 and TRBJ1-1, with D hard to call. The germline V gene has CDR1 ENHRY and CDR2 SYGVKD. Trimming stripped 4 bases from V and 3 bases from J, with 12 bases between. The CDR3 has 14 amino acids. The CDR3 DNA reads TGTGCCATCAGTGTTGGCGCGGTGGACACTGAAGCTTTCTTT. Its translation is CAISVGAVDTEAFF.

V and J are TRBV6-1 and TRBJ2-1; 10 bases fit TRBD2. CDR3 length: 13 residues. Germline CDR1 MNHNS, CDR2 SASEGT. V shed 6 bases, J shed 8 bases, and the junction held 4 bases outside the gene matches. Written as DNA, the CDR3 is TGTGCCAGCAGGGGGACTAGCGTCCATGAGCAGTTCTTC. Translating it yields CASRGTSVHEQFF.

This clonotype turned up a few times. V gene TRBV20-1 combines with J gene TRBJ2-7; no definite D call. The CDR3 length is 13 residues. The V end lost 5 bases, the J end lost 2 bases, and 13 bases lay between the germline ends. The V gene's germline CDR1 is DFQATT and CDR2 SNEGSKA (reference sequence). CDR3 protein: CSAPPTGAYEQYF. Here the CDR3 DNA reads TGCAGTGCTCCACCCACCGGAGCCTACGAGCAGTACTTC.

There are many counts of this clonotype. V and J are TRBV5-1 and TRBJ2-7, with D perhaps matching TRBD2 (5 bases). The CDR3 runs 14 residues. Trimming took 4 bases from V and 5 from J, leaving 16 bases between them. Germline-derived CDR1 and CDR2 are SGHRS and YFSETQ. For the CDR3, the DNA is TGCGCCAGCAGCCAGCCGGGTAGGCGGGACGAGCAGTACTTC. Translating it yields CASSQPGRRDEQYF.

V and J are TRBV29-1 and TRBJ2-1, with a tentative D call TRBD2 (6 bases). CDR1 SQVTM and CDR2 ANQGSEA come from the germline V gene. This CDR3 is built from 13 residues. Trimming took off 7 bases at V and 4 bases at J, with 14 bases between the two ends. CDR3 residues: CSAVGLQYNEQFF. The CDR3 DNA reads as TGCAGCGCTGTCGGACTACAGTACAATGAGCAGTTCTTC.

The genes are TRBV6-2 or TRBV6-3 and TRBJ1-1; no clear D. Between the trimmed V and J ends, which lost 2 bases and 7 bases, there was a span of 11 bases. The germline V gene encodes CDR1 MNHEY and CDR2 SVGEGT. The CDR3 has 13 residues. The DNA of the CDR3 is TGTGCCAGCAGTTACGGTGTGAGTGATGAAGCTTTCTTT. Protein product: CASSYGVSDEAFF.

V is TRBV2 and J is TRBJ2-7; TRBD1 matches at 7 bases. V was clipped by 7 bases and J by 6 bases; unmatched bases: 6. This CDR3 contains 12 residues. CDR1 and CDR2 from the germline V gene are SNHLY and FYNNEI. CDR3 nucleotide sequence: TGTGCCAGCATAGAGGGGGCGGGCGAGCAGTACTTC. It codes for CASIEGAGEQYF. Combining the CDR3 with reference TRBV2 and TRBJ2-7 gives the whole variable domain EPEVTQTPSHQVTQMGQEVILRCVPISNHLYFYWYRQILGQKVEFLVSFYNNEISEKSEIFDDQFSVERPDGSNFTLKIRSTKLEDSAMYFCASIEGAGEQYFGPGTRLTVT.

This chain joins TRBV4-1 and TRBJ2-5; TRBD1 matches at 10 bases. The CDR3 loop spans 18 amino acids. In germline, CDR1 is MGHRA, CDR2 YSYEKL. V lost 0 bases, J lost 4 bases, and 11 bases stayed unmatched. The DNA of the CDR3 is TGCGCCAGCAGCCAAGATCGGTTCGACAGGGGGCAGGTAGAGACCCAGTACTTC. It codes for CASSQDRFDRGQVETQYF.

The chain recombines TRBV7-9 with TRBJ1-1; D gene unclear. In germline, CDR1 is SEHNR, CDR2 FQNEAQ (reference sequence). The CDR3 runs 13 residues. Trimming removed 2 bases from V and 5 bases from J, with 9 bases in between. CDR3 amino acids: CASSLSLGTEAFF. DNA of the CDR3: TGTGCCAGCAGCTTAAGTCTGGGAACTGAAGCTTTCTTT. The complete variable domain, with remaining parts taken from reference TRBV7-9 and TRBJ1-1, reads DTGVSQNPRHKITKRGQNVTFRCDPISEHNRLYWYRQTLGQGPEFLTYFQNEAQLEKSRLLSDRFSAERPKGSFSTLEIQRTEQGDSAMYLCASSLSLGTEAFFGQGTRLTVV.

The chain carries TRBV7-9 and TRBJ2-1; D ambiguous. With 1 base removed from V and 5 bases from J, the gap between germline ends came to 12 bases. This CDR3 spans 15 amino acids. Germline CDR1 is SEHNR and CDR2 is FQNEAQ (reference sequence). As DNA, the CDR3 is TGTGCCAGCAGCTTAGGGCTGTACGCAGACAATGAGCAGTTCTTC. This sequence encodes CASSLGLYADNEQFF.

J is TRBJ2-1 and V is TRBV15, with 8 positions matching TRBD2. The CDR3 has 21 amino acids. The germline V gene has CDR1 LNHNV and CDR2 YYDKDF (reference sequence). V lost 2 bases to trimming and J lost 2 bases; unmatched junction nucleotides: 20. In nucleotides, the CDR3 is TGTGCCACCAGCAGACAACGGCCCGGGAGGGCCCTCGTTATCACCTACAATGAGCAGTTCTTC. Protein: CATSRQRPGRALVITYNEQFF.

This chain links TRBV27 with TRBJ2-5; a possible D gene is TRBD2 (5 bases). Germline V CDR1 and CDR2: MNHEY, SMNVEV (reference sequence). This CDR3 spans 15 amino acids. V lost 5 bases, J lost 2 bases, and 15 bases lay in between. The CDR3 sequence: CASSPIDGVQETQYF. In nucleotides, the CDR3 is TGTGCCAGCAGTCCTATTGACGGGGTTCAAGAGACCCAGTACTTC.